This T cell receptor beta chain stems from a study of blood T cells in healthy people across ages. Only a few counts were recorded for this clonotype. The antigen is undetermined. Study-wide points: Greater diversity and more naive CD4+ cells were seen in long-lived donors than in aged donors.

Germline V gene lookup returns CDR1 MDHEN and CDR2 SYDVKM. This CDR3 contains 17 residues. The V end lost 4 bases, the J end lost 0 bases, and 16 bases lay between the germline ends. Sample-barcoded 5' priming and a J-beta primer mix drove a second PCR of roughly 6 to 12 cycles. TCRdb re-analysed the 5' RACE reads in MiXCR, keeping a single row per CDR3 protein. This table holds about 1,800,000 distinct CDR3 sequences, roughly 27% found once. The sequenced material came from blood. This receptor was identified in a woman aged 25-40 years in good health. The gene calls are TRBV28 and TRBJ2-4, with D possibly TRBD2 on 6 matching bases. The CDR3 here is CASSSPDWEAAKNIQYF. CDR3 DNA sequence: TGTGCCAGCAGTTCGCCCGATTGGGAGGCAGCCAAAAACATTCAGTACTTC.